A single sample gave rise to the 18 T cell receptor beta chains below, sequenced in a study of control samples from healthy donors and cancer patients. Repertoires were generated with immunoSEQ multiplex PCR, while TCRdb's copy carries only in-frame clones and drops some. The data show about 61,000 clones, roughly 89% seen once. Material for sequencing was PBMCs. Every receptor here comes from a man aged 60-69 years with colorectal cancer.

The chain employs TRBV7-9 and TRBJ2-1; 11 nucleotides match TRBD2. The germline gives CDR1 SEHNR, CDR2 FQNEAQ (reference sequence). The ends lost 6 bases at V and 7 bases at J; junction bases unmatched: 8. This CDR3 contains 15 residues. The CDR3 nucleotides are TGTGCCAGCAGGTCGACTAGCGGGGTTGAAAATGAGCAGTTCTTC. Protein product: CASRSTSGVENEQFF.

The chain has TRBV3-1 (or the pseudogene TRBV3-2) and TRBJ1-4; D call uncertain. The CDR3 covers 13 residues. Germline V gives CDR1 LGHDT, CDR2 YNNKEL (reference sequence). V was shortened by 1 base and J by 3 bases, with 3 bases between the two germline ends. The CDR3 DNA reads as TGTGCCAGCAGCCAAGTTTCTAATGAAAAACTGTTTTTT. The encoded protein is CASSQVSNEKLFF.

The genes are TRBV6-5 and TRBJ1-5, with D unclear. V shed 2 bases and J shed 3 bases, with 11 bases lying between them. The CDR3 loop spans 15 amino acids. Per germline, CDR1 MNHEY and CDR2 SVGAGI. CDR3 sequence: CASSYPGSTNQPQHF. CDR3 nucleotide sequence: TGTGCCAGCAGTTACCCCGGGTCAACCAATCAGCCCCAGCATTTT.

A few counts support this clone. This sample also contains other DNA sequences that code for the same CDR3. The chain couples TRBV9 to TRBJ1-6; no definite D call. Germline V gene sequence: CDR1 SGDLS, CDR2 YYNGEE. There are 13 residues in the CDR3. V was trimmed by 2 bases and J by 7 bases, leaving 7 bases between them. The CDR3 DNA sequence: TGTGCCAGCAGCGTTGGTGGGAATTCACCCCTCCACTTT. It codes for CASSVGGNSPLHF.

The genes are TRBV6-2 or TRBV6-3 and TRBJ2-2; 7 nucleotides agree with TRBD1. The CDR3 extends over 15 amino acids. CDR1 and CDR2 from the germline V gene are MNHEY and SVGEGT. V shed 2 bases, J shed 3 bases, and the junction held 3 bases outside the gene matches. The CDR3 DNA is TGTGCCAGCAGTTACCAGGGGGTGGACACCGGGGAGCTGTTTTTT. This encodes CASSYQGVDTGELFF.

The rearrangement uses TRBV5-6 and TRBJ2-3; perhaps TRBD2 as D (5 bases). Trimming removed 0 bases from V and 4 bases from J, with 9 bases in between. CDR3 length: 14 residues. The germline V gene encodes CDR1 SGHDT and CDR2 YYEEEE. The CDR3 loop is CASSLGHGADTQYF. CDR3 in DNA: TGTGCCAGCAGCTTGGGGCACGGGGCAGATACGCAGTATTTT.

The rearrangement joins TRBV9 to TRBJ2-5; TRBD1 aligns across 9 bases. Losses at the gene ends were 2 bases for V and 4 bases for J; bases not matched to a gene: 3. Germline-derived CDR1 and CDR2 are SGDLS and YYNGEE. The CDR3 covers 14 residues. CDR3 sequence reads: CASSVGQGLETQYF. CDR3 coding DNA: TGTGCCAGCAGCGTCGGACAGGGGTTAGAGACCCAGTACTTC.

The chain is built from TRBV6-5 and TRBJ2-1; D is possibly TRBD2 (5 bases). Germline V gene lookup returns CDR1 MNHEY and CDR2 SVGAGI. CDR3 length equals 14 residues. Trimming shortened V by 7 bases and J by 3 bases, and 13 bases separated the two germline ends. This chain's CDR3 is CASNSGNYYNEQFF. CDR3 coding DNA: TGTGCCAGCAATTCGGGAAACTACTACAATGAGCAGTTCTTC.

The chain recombines TRBV9 with TRBJ2-5; no clear D. V gave up 0 bases and J gave up 5 bases, with 11 bases separating them. The CDR3 runs 14 residues. From germline, CDR1 is SGDLS and CDR2 YYNGEE. This CDR3 reads CASSVGSHGETQYF. The CDR3 DNA is TGTGCCAGCAGCGTAGGGAGTCACGGGGAGACCCAGTACTTC.

Concerning this clone: This CDR3 is also generated by other DNA sequences in the sample. The J gene is TRBJ1-5, the V gene TRBV5-1; 9 positions match TRBD1. The CDR3 loop spans 14 amino acids. Germline trimming cut 3 bases from V and 7 bases from J; bases unmatched to any gene: 5. Per the germline V gene, CDR1 is SGHRS and CDR2 is YFSETQ. CDR3 sequence: CASSSGQGGQPQHF. The CDR3 coding sequence is TGCGCCAGCAGCTCGGGACAGGGCGGGCAGCCCCAGCATTTT.

The genes are TRBV7-2 and TRBJ2-2; 13 nucleotides match TRBD2. Germline CDR1 and CDR2: SGHTA and FQGNSA. The CDR3 runs to 19 residues. The junction had 9 bases not matched to a gene; V was cut back by 5 bases and J by 0 bases. CDR3 protein: CASSQSLAGGNPNTGELFF. DNA for the CDR3: TGTGCCAGCAGCCAGTCACTAGCGGGGGGGAACCCGAACACCGGGGAGCTGTTTTTT. The whole variable domain, remainder taken from reference TRBV7-2 and TRBJ2-2, is GAGVSQSPSNKVTEKGKDVELRCDPISGHTALYWYRQSLGQGLEFLIYFQGNSAPDKSGLPSDRFSAERTGGSVSTLTIQRTQQEDSAVYLCASSQSLAGGNPNTGELFFGEGSRLTVL.

The genes are TRBV25-1 and TRBJ1-1; no reliable D call. CDR1 is MGHDK, CDR2 SYGVNS, per germline. Trimming cost V 1 base and J 4 bases, with 10 bases left between them. The CDR3 has 14 amino acids. The CDR3 protein is CASSEWLGSTEAFF. CDR3 DNA sequence: TGTGCCAGCAGTGAATGGCTGGGATCCACTGAAGCTTTCTTT.

V usage is TRBV7-3 and J usage is TRBJ2-1, with TRBD1 identical over 10 bases. The CDR3 runs to 15 residues. V dropped 3 bases and J dropped 2; count of bases not matched to a gene: 1. Per the germline V gene, CDR1 is SGHTA and CDR2 is FQGTGA. The CDR3 here is CASSLDRGAYNEQFF. The CDR3 DNA reads as TGTGCCAGCAGCTTGGACAGGGGGGCCTACAATGAGCAGTTCTTC.

A remark on this clone: Other nucleotide sequences in the sample specify the same CDR3. The chain employs TRBV2 and TRBJ1-5; maybe TRBD1 (6 bases). Germline values: CDR1 SNHLY, CDR2 FYNNEI. With 0 bases removed from V and 6 bases from J, the gap between germline ends came to 12 bases. The CDR3 contains 15 residues. The CDR3 nucleotides are TGTGCCAGCAGTGAAGCACAGGGTAGGGGTCAGCCCCAGCATTTT. It translates to CASSEAQGRGQPQHF.

The V call is TRBV7-3, the J call TRBJ2-5, with TRBD2 identical over 10 bases. The J segment lost 5 bases and the V segment lost 2 bases, leaving 8 bases of the junction unmatched. CDR1 SGHTA and CDR2 FQGTGA come from the germline V gene. The CDR3 totals 16 residues. The CDR3 coding sequence is TGTGCCAGCAGCTTAGGGTTAGCGGGGGGCCGGGAGACCCAGTACTTC. Protein: CASSLGLAGGRETQYF.

The rearrangement links TRBV9 to TRBJ2-7; the D gene is possibly TRBD1 (5 bases). V lost 2 bases and J lost 1, with 7 bases in between. The CDR3 has 13 residues. CDR1 SGDLS and CDR2 YYNGEE come from the germline V gene. The CDR3 nucleotides read TGTGCCAGCAGCGTCAGGGAATCCTACGAGCAGTACTTC. This translates into CASSVRESYEQYF. Full variable domain (missing parts from reference TRBV9 and TRBJ2-7): DSGVTQTPKHLITATGQRVTLRCSPRSGDLSVYWYQQSLDQGLQFLIQYYNGEERAKGNILERFSAQQFPDLHSELNLSSLELGDSALYFCASSVRESYEQYFGPGTRLTVT.

V usage is TRBV5-6 and J usage is TRBJ2-7; perhaps TRBD2 as D (5 bases). CDR1 SGHDT and CDR2 YYEEEE come from the germline V gene. This CDR3 has 15 residues. The V end lost 2 bases, the J end lost 0 bases, and 12 bases lay between the germline ends. CDR3 region: CASSLLTADSYEQYF. The CDR3 nucleotides are TGTGCCAGCAGCTTATTAACAGCGGACTCCTACGAGCAGTACTTC.

V gene TRBV18 combines with J gene TRBJ2-2; 9 nucleotides match TRBD2. Germline trimming cut 4 bases from V and 2 bases from J; bases unmatched to any gene: 8. The CDR3 runs 17 residues. The germline CDR1 and CDR2 sequences are KGHSH and LQKENI. The CDR3 reads CASSQNRAGGNTGELFF. CDR3 nucleotides: TGTGCCAGCTCACAGAACAGAGCGGGGGGCAACACCGGGGAGCTGTTTTTT.